The next 14 T cell receptor beta chains were all read from a single sample in a study of control samples from healthy donors and cancer patients. Profiling relied on immunoSEQ multiplex PCR, and the TCRdb table lists in-frame clones only, not all of them. The sample holds about 98,000 clones, roughly four fifths seen once. Specimen: blood. Every receptor here comes from a man in his 60s in good health.

V gene TRBV14 combines with J gene TRBJ2-1; TRBD1 matches at 8 bases. The CDR3 runs 16 residues. The germline CDR1 and CDR2 sequences are SGHDN and FVKESK. J lost 2 bases, V lost 1 base, and 4 bases had no gene match. CDR3: CASSQGQGIPYNEQFF. Written as DNA, the CDR3 is TGTGCCAGCAGCCAAGGACAGGGGATCCCCTACAATGAGCAGTTCTTC. Complete variable domain (other parts from reference TRBV14 and TRBJ2-1): EAGVTQFPSHSVIEKGQTVTLRCDPISGHDNLYWYRRVMGKEIKFLLHFVKESKQDESGMPNNRFLAERTGGTYSTLKVQPAELEDSGVYFCASSQGQGIPYNEQFFGPGTRLTVL.

V usage is TRBV5-1 and J usage is TRBJ1-2; tentatively, D is TRBD1 (5 bases). V shed 0 bases and J shed 4 bases, with 13 bases lying between them. Per germline, CDR1 SGHRS and CDR2 YFSETQ. The CDR3 spans 15 residues. This CDR3 reads CASSLDGGTSYGYTF. The CDR3 nucleotides read TGCGCCAGCAGCTTGGATGGGGGAACCAGCTATGGCTACACCTTC.

This clone has more than one count but fewer than ten. J is TRBJ2-7 and V is TRBV6-1; 10 bases match TRBD1. CDR1 is MNHNS, CDR2 SASEGT, per germline. The CDR3 has 16 residues. Losses at the gene ends were 2 bases for V and 5 bases for J; bases not matched to a gene: 9. CDR3 DNA sequence: TGTGCCAGCAGTGAACCTCCGGGACAGGGGATCCACGAGCAGTACTTC. It translates to CASSEPPGQGIHEQYF.

J is TRBJ2-1 and V is TRBV10-3, with TRBD2 identical over 7 bases. Unmatched junction bases numbered 4, after V lost 5 bases and J lost 6 bases. The germline V gene has CDR1 ENHRY and CDR2 SYGVKD. The CDR3 spans 13 residues. CDR3: CAISRASGNEQFF. CDR3 nucleotides: TGTGCCATCAGTCGGGCTAGCGGCAATGAGCAGTTCTTC.

The rearrangement uses TRBV4-1 and TRBJ2-1, with unresolved D. Germline values: CDR1 MGHRA, CDR2 YSYEKL. The CDR3 extends over 11 amino acids. The V and J ends lost 6 bases and 4 bases respectively, with 4 bases between them. The CDR3 reads CASSYYNEQFF. The CDR3 DNA reads TGCGCCAGCAGTTATTACAATGAGCAGTTCTTC.

The CDR3 sequence is CSESDRSPGANVLTF. The CDR3 DNA follows: TGCAGCGAGTCGGACAGATCCCCTGGGGCCAACGTCCTGACTTTC. The chain uses TRBV29-1 and TRBJ2-6; TRBD1 might be the D (6 bases). Germline lookup yields CDR1 SQVTM and CDR2 ANQGSEA. CDR3 length: 15 residues. V shed 7 bases and J shed 2 bases, with 15 bases lying between them.

This clone was seen more than once but under ten times. V gene TRBV29-1 combines with J gene TRBJ2-1, with D uncertain. The CDR3 is made up of 13 amino acids. The V end lost 8 bases, the J end lost 0 bases, and 11 bases lay between the germline ends. Germline CDR1 is SQVTM and CDR2 is ANQGSEA. The CDR3 is CSTTSRSYNEQFF. CDR3 coding DNA: TGCAGCACAACTTCCCGCTCCTACAATGAGCAGTTCTTC.

The rearrangement joins TRBV18 to TRBJ2-7; D is ambiguous. Per the germline V gene, CDR1 is KGHSH and CDR2 is LQKENI. V was cut by 2 bases and J by 9 bases, with 14 bases left in between. This CDR3 spans 13 amino acids. DNA for the CDR3: TGTGCCAGCTCACCAGCCTCCGGAGATGGGCAGTACTTC. Translating it yields CASSPASGDGQYF.

The chain uses TRBV4-2 and TRBJ2-3; the match to TRBD2 covers 7 bases. Germline V gene lookup returns CDR1 LGHNA and CDR2 YNFKEQ. V trimming: 4 bases; J trimming: 4 bases; junction bases outside the gene matches: 5. The CDR3 loop spans 14 amino acids. CDR3 coding DNA: TGTGCCAGCAGCCCCGGCGGGGGTTCAGATACGCAGTATTTT. Translation gives CASSPGGGSDTQYF.

The chain employs TRBV27 and TRBJ2-7; D remains unclear. Trimming pared 7 bases from V and 6 bases from J, leaving 19 bases between. The CDR3 has 14 residues. Germline lookup yields CDR1 MNHEY and CDR2 SMNVEV (reference sequence). Here the CDR3 reads CASTQAGSVSEQYF. DNA for the CDR3: TGTGCCAGCACCCAGGCAGGTTCTGTCTCCGAGCAGTACTTC.

V is TRBV11-2 and J is TRBJ2-7, with a tentative D call TRBD1 (5 bases). Between the trimmed V and J ends, which lost 5 bases and 2 bases, there was a span of 16 bases. Germline V CDR1 and CDR2: SGHAT, FQNNGV. The CDR3 sequence is 15 residues long. CDR3 loop: CASSPLGPQPYEQYF. CDR3 coding DNA: TGTGCCAGCAGCCCGCTGGGGCCCCAGCCCTACGAGCAGTACTTC.

This chain joins TRBV9 and TRBJ1-2; TRBD1 might be the D (5 bases). CDR3 length: 16 residues. Trimming took off 4 bases at V and 3 bases at J, with 19 bases between the two ends. Germline CDR1 is SGDLS and CDR2 is YYNGEE. CDR3 in amino acids: CASSPQSQGSHYGYTF. CDR3 DNA sequence: TGTGCCAGCAGCCCCCAATCTCAGGGCTCCCACTATGGCTACACCTTC.

V and J are TRBV9 and TRBJ2-6, with 9 bases aligning to TRBD1. The V segment lost 0 bases and the J segment 2 bases; nucleotides outside the gene matches: 0. Per the germline V gene, CDR1 is SGDLS and CDR2 is YYNGEE. The CDR3 is 16 amino acids. The chain's CDR3 is CASSVGQGAGANVLTF. The CDR3, as DNA: TGTGCCAGCAGCGTAGGACAGGGGGCTGGGGCCAACGTCCTGACTTTC.

The chain uses TRBV6-6 and TRBJ1-2, with no clear D. Looked up from germline, CDR1 is MNHNY and CDR2 is SVGAGI (reference sequence). V was trimmed by 5 bases and J by 2 bases, leaving 24 bases between them. CDR3 length: 18 residues. DNA for the CDR3: TGTGCCAGCAGTCCAACCCACTCCGGGGAGGGATACAACTATGGCTACACCTTC. Translating it yields CASSPTHSGEGYNYGYTF.